Presented here are 27 T cell receptor beta chains from one specimen sequenced in a study of blood T cell repertoires in COVID-19. Method: immunoSEQ multiplex PCR; TCRdb's copy keeps in-frame clones and lacks some. The sample holds over 250,000 clones, less than 90% seen once. The sample comprised PBMCs or T cells enriched from blood (not recorded which). The receptors shown here come from a woman in her fifties or sixties who had recovered from COVID-19.

This clone showed up just a few times. The chain combines TRBV9 with TRBJ2-5; a weak D match, TRBD2 (6 bases). The germline V gene encodes CDR1 SGDLS and CDR2 YYNGEE. The CDR3 runs 14 residues. V lost 2 bases, J lost 3 bases, and 11 bases lay in between. CDR3 DNA: TGTGCCAGCAGCGTCGGCGGGACGGAAGAGACCCAGTACTTC. Translating it yields CASSVGGTEETQYF.

The rearrangement uses TRBV27 and TRBJ2-1, with D possibly being TRBD2 (5 bases). This CDR3 has 15 residues. V was pared by 7 bases and J by 6 bases, with 19 bases between. In germline, CDR1 is MNHEY, CDR2 SMNVEV (reference sequence). CDR3 bases: TGTGCCAGCAAGCGCGATGGCAGCGGCTCCAATGAGCAGTTCTTC. This gives the protein CASKRDGSGSNEQFF.

The genes are TRBV6-2 or TRBV6-3 and TRBJ1-1, with unresolved D. The CDR3 totals 11 residues. The germline V gene has CDR1 MNHEY and CDR2 SVGEGT. V was pared by 5 bases and J by 5 bases, with 6 bases between. The DNA for the CDR3 is TGTGCCAGCAGTGCTCTAACTGAAGCTTTCTTT. This translates into CASSALTEAFF.

The chain carries TRBV4-1 and TRBJ2-1; weak D call: TRBD1 (6 bases). Trimming stripped 4 bases from V and 1 base from J, with 17 bases between. Germline V gives CDR1 MGHRA, CDR2 YSYEKL. This CDR3 is built from 17 residues. The CDR3 sequence: CASSPTNPGVSYNEQFF. The CDR3 nucleotides read TGCGCCAGCAGCCCCACAAACCCAGGGGTATCCTACAATGAGCAGTTCTTC.

The chain carries TRBV6-1 and TRBJ2-7, with D perhaps matching TRBD2 (6 bases). The length of the CDR3 is 15 residues. Trimming removed 0 bases from V and 4 bases from J, with 13 bases in between. Per germline, CDR1 MNHNS and CDR2 SASEGT. The CDR3 DNA reads as TGTGCCAGCAGTGAAGCCTCCGGGAGAGGGTACGAGCAGTACTTC. It encodes CASSEASGRGYEQYF.

The V call is TRBV30, the J call TRBJ1-2; perhaps TRBD1 as D (5 bases). V dropped 4 bases and J dropped 1 base, with 7 bases sitting between them. CDR1 and CDR2 (germline): GTSNPN, SVGIG (reference sequence). The CDR3 loop spans 12 amino acids. Here the CDR3 DNA reads TGTGCCTGGACCAGGGATAACTATGGCTACACCTTC. Amino acid sequence: CAWTRDNYGYTF.

This chain connects TRBV5-1 to TRBJ2-1; D might be TRBD1 (5 bases). Trimming removed 0 bases from V and 8 bases from J, with 15 bases in between. The CDR3 sequence is 15 residues long. CDR1 is SGHRS, CDR2 YFSETQ, per germline. In DNA, the CDR3 is TGCGCCAGCAGCTTGGGGGCAGGGATGATAGATGAGCAGTTCTTC. Its translation is CASSLGAGMIDEQFF. Based on the CDR3 plus reference TRBV5-1 and TRBJ2-1, the full variable domain is KAGVTQTPRYLIKTRGQQVTLSCSPISGHRSVSWYQQTPGQGLQFLFEYFSETQRNKGNFPGRFSGRQFSNSRSEMNVSTLELGDSALYLCASSLGAGMIDEQFFGPGTRLTVL.

V is TRBV25-1 and J is TRBJ1-4; unclear D gene. The CDR3 spans 12 residues. From germline, CDR1 is MGHDK and CDR2 SYGVNS. V was cut by 6 bases and J by 6 bases, with 8 bases left in between. The DNA of the CDR3 is TGTGCCAGCAGGGCGGATTATGAAAAACTGTTTTTT. Translating gives CASRADYEKLFF.

The rearrangement links TRBV6-5 to TRBJ2-1; TRBD2 agrees at 11 bases. The CDR3 is 15 amino acids. J gave up 5 bases and V 10 bases, and 10 bases lay outside the gene matches. In germline, CDR1 is MNHEY, CDR2 SVGAGI. DNA for the CDR3: TGTGCCACCTCCTCTCTAGCGGGAGGCCACAATGAGCAGTTCTTC. Its translation is CATSSLAGGHNEQFF.

V and J are TRBV7-2 and TRBJ2-3, with 7 bases aligning to TRBD2. CDR1 is SGHTA, CDR2 FQGNSA, per germline. This CDR3 has 16 residues. J gave up 0 bases and V 4 bases, and 7 bases lay outside the gene matches. The CDR3 sequence: CASSSRGTPSTDTQYF. The CDR3, as DNA: TGTGCCAGCAGCTCGCGGGGGACGCCTAGCACAGATACGCAGTATTTT.

Written as DNA, the CDR3 is TGCGCCAGCAGCGCGGAAGGGGGTGGCTACACCTTC. Its protein is CASSAEGGGYTF. The chain carries TRBV5-1 and TRBJ1-2; tentative D call: TRBD1 (6 bases). Looked up from germline, CDR1 is SGHRS and CDR2 is YFSETQ. This CDR3 region has 12 residues. Trimming shortened V by 4 bases and J by 7 bases, and 11 bases separated the two germline ends.

This chain connects TRBV27 to TRBJ2-1; 8 positions match TRBD1. V was clipped by 7 bases and J by 6 bases; unmatched bases: 8. CDR1 and CDR2 (germline): MNHEY, SMNVEV (reference sequence). The CDR3 totals 14 residues. The CDR3 reads CASKPGQVSNEQFF. The CDR3 DNA sequence: TGTGCCAGCAAACCGGGACAGGTGTCCAATGAGCAGTTCTTC.

This chain connects TRBV21-1 to TRBJ1-1. TRBV21-1 is annotated as a pseudogene. The CDR3 spans 15 residues. For the CDR3, the DNA is TGTGCCAGCAGCACTCTGGGGGGAGGGCTTAAGAAAGCTTTCTTT. It translates to CASSTLGGGLKKAFF.

The rearrangement uses TRBV5-4 and TRBJ2-1; unclear D gene. Looked up from germline, CDR1 is SGHNT and CDR2 is YYREEE (reference sequence). V gave up 0 bases and J gave up 0 bases, with 10 bases separating them. The CDR3 covers 16 residues. This CDR3 reads CASSLGLASSYNEQFF. The CDR3 nucleotides read TGTGCCAGCAGCTTGGGTTTGGCTAGCTCCTACAATGAGCAGTTCTTC.

V is TRBV6-5 and J is TRBJ2-2, with TRBD1 matching 9 bases. There are 14 residues in the CDR3. Germline V gene sequence: CDR1 MNHEY, CDR2 SVGAGI. The junction had 8 bases not matched to a gene; V was cut back by 10 bases and J by 5 bases. CDR3 in amino acids: CATLDRGPTGELFF. The DNA for the CDR3 is TGTGCCACCTTGGACAGGGGCCCGACCGGGGAGCTGTTTTTT.

The V call is TRBV10-3, the J call TRBJ1-1, with unresolved D. V lost 9 bases and J 5 bases, leaving 10 bases between the germline ends. This CDR3 region has 11 residues. CDR1 is ENHRY, CDR2 SYGVKD, per germline. This CDR3 is CAIGRPTEAFF. Written as DNA, the CDR3 is TGTGCCATTGGGAGGCCGACTGAAGCTTTCTTT.

The rearrangement links TRBV28 to TRBJ1-3; D unresolved. Germline CDR1 reads MDHEN; CDR2 reads SYDVKM. The CDR3 has 14 residues. V gave up 7 bases and J gave up 0 bases, with 10 bases separating them. CDR3 DNA: TGTGCCAGCAAATACACCGACTCTGGAAACACCATATATTTT. Amino acid sequence: CASKYTDSGNTIYF.

The chain joins TRBV30 to TRBJ1-1; maybe TRBD1 (5 bases). Per germline, CDR1 GTSNPN and CDR2 SVGIG (reference sequence). This CDR3 region has 14 residues. The V gene lost 0 bases and the J gene lost 4 bases, with 12 bases spanning the gap. CDR3 DNA: TGTGCCTGGAGTGTCCCGTTGGGGGGCACTGAAGCTTTCTTT. Translation gives CAWSVPLGGTEAFF.

This rearrangement joins TRBV7-8 to TRBJ1-6; 7 nucleotides align to TRBD1. Germline V gene data show CDR1 as SGHVS and CDR2 as FQNEAQ. Trimming at V came to 2 bases and at J to 6 bases, leaving 4 bases not matched to a gene. The CDR3 sequence is 15 residues long. CDR3 residues: CASSLYRGGNSPLHF. In DNA form, the CDR3 reads TGTGCCAGCAGCTTATACAGGGGAGGTAATTCACCCCTCCACTTT.

The chain uses TRBV10-2 and TRBJ2-5; D remains unclear. This CDR3 comprises 13 residues. The V end was cut by 3 bases, the J end by 5 bases, with 10 bases between. Looked up from germline, CDR1 is WSHSY and CDR2 is SAAADI. For the CDR3, the DNA is TGCGCCAGCAGTGAACAGTACGGCGAGACCCAGTACTTC. This codes for CASSEQYGETQYF.

The chain links TRBV6-6 to TRBJ2-1; the match to TRBD2 covers 7 bases. Losses at the gene ends were 5 bases for V and 1 base for J; bases not matched to a gene: 2. The V gene's germline CDR1 is MNHNY and CDR2 SVGAGI (reference sequence). The CDR3 has 14 amino acids. Here the CDR3 DNA reads TGTGCCAGCAGTGACGGGAGGTCCTACAATGAGCAGTTCTTC. Translating gives CASSDGRSYNEQFF.

The V gene is TRBV10-2, the J gene TRBJ2-7; a possible D gene is TRBD1 (5 bases). Trimming pared 6 bases from V and 2 bases from J, leaving 11 bases between. In germline, CDR1 is WSHSY, CDR2 SAAADI. This CDR3 spans 13 amino acids. The CDR3 loop is CASRQEEPYEQYF. The CDR3 nucleotides are TGCGCCAGCAGACAGGAAGAACCCTACGAGCAGTACTTC.

The rearrangement joins TRBV28 to TRBJ1-4, with D uncertain. This CDR3 region has 15 residues. The germline CDR1 and CDR2 sequences are MDHEN and SYDVKM. Trimming removed 3 bases at V and 5 bases at J, with 13 bases between. For the CDR3, the DNA is TGTGCCAGCAGTTTGGAGAGACGGGAGAATGAAAAACTGTTTTTT. Protein product: CASSLERRENEKLFF.

The V gene is TRBV7-2, the J gene TRBJ2-5; the match to TRBD2 covers 7 bases. With V trimmed by 0 bases and J by 0 bases, 1 base remained unmatched. Germline CDR1 and CDR2: SGHTA and FQGNSA. The CDR3 sequence is 15 residues long. The CDR3 DNA follows: TGTGCCAGCAGCTTAGCGGGAGGGTACCAAGAGACCCAGTACTTC. Amino acid sequence: CASSLAGGYQETQYF. Supplemented by reference TRBV7-2 and TRBJ2-5, the full variable domain reads GAGVSQSPSNKVTEKGKDVELRCDPISGHTALYWYRQSLGQGLEFLIYFQGNSAPDKSGLPSDRFSAERTGGSVSTLTIQRTQQEDSAVYLCASSLAGGYQETQYFGPGTRLLVL.

The CDR3 nucleotides read TGTGCCTGGAGTGTGTCGTCCTACGAGCAGTACTTC. This encodes CAWSVSSYEQYF. The chain employs TRBV30 and TRBJ2-7; D is uncertain. V was pared by 0 bases and J by 1 base, with 4 bases between. CDR3 length: 12 amino acids. Germline V lookup: CDR1 GTSNPN, CDR2 SVGIG (reference sequence). The whole variable domain, filled in from reference TRBV30 and TRBJ2-7, reads SQTIHQWPATLVQPVGSPLSLECTVEGTSNPNLYWYRQAAGRGLQLLFYSVGIGQISSEVPQNLSASRPQDRQFILSSKKLLLSDSGFYLCAWSVSSYEQYFGPGTRLTVT.

J is TRBJ2-1 and V is TRBV4-2; possibly TRBD1 for D (5 bases). Germline V gives CDR1 LGHNA, CDR2 YNFKEQ. V was pared by 0 bases and J by 7 bases, with 10 bases between. The CDR3 covers 14 residues. CDR3 sequence (DNA): TGTGCCAGCAGCCAAGAAGCTCAGGGTAATGAGCAGTTCTTC. Amino acids: CASSQEAQGNEQFF.

The rearrangement joins TRBV2 to TRBJ1-4; TRBD1 aligns across 7 bases. This CDR3 comprises 13 residues. J gave up 14 bases and V 1 base, and 7 bases lay outside the gene matches. Germline values: CDR1 SNHLY, CDR2 FYNNEI. CDR3 nucleotide sequence: TGTGCCAGCAGTGAAGACAGGGGAAGAGTTCTGTTTTTT. Its translation is CASSEDRGRVLFF. Full variable domain (remainder filled in from reference TRBV2 and TRBJ1-4): EPEVTQTPSHQVTQMGQEVILRCVPISNHLYFYWYRQILGQKVEFLVSFYNNEISEKSEIFDDQFSVERPDGSNFTLKIRSTKLEDSAMYFCASSEDRGRVLFFGSGTQLSVL.